These 8 T cell receptor beta chains originate from one sample sequenced in a study of blood T cells in healthy people across ages. A second PCR of about 7 to 12 cycles used a sample-barcoded 5' primer and a J-beta primer mix. TCRdb reprocessed the 5' RACE reads via MiXCR and lists one record per CDR3 protein. The sample includes around 1.1 million distinct CDR3 sequences, roughly two fifths seen only once; the top ten take around 13%. Source material: blood. These receptors came from a man younger than 30 in good health.

CDR3: CASSHGLDGETQYF. The DNA for the CDR3 is TGTGCCAGCAGCCACGGACTAGATGGAGAGACCCAGTACTTC. The chain couples TRBV3-1 to TRBJ2-5; 7 nucleotides align to TRBD2. This CDR3 spans 14 amino acids. From germline, CDR1 is LGHDT and CDR2 YNNKEL (reference sequence). The V and J ends lost 3 bases and 4 bases, in that order; junction bases with no gene match: 5.

The chain recombines TRBV28 with TRBJ1-5, with D unclear. Trimming took 9 bases from V and 9 from J, leaving 9 bases between them. Germline V gene lookup returns CDR1 MDHEN and CDR2 SYDVKM. This CDR3 spans 10 amino acids. The CDR3 reads CARGPRPQHF. The CDR3 DNA follows: TGTGCCAGAGGACCCCGGCCCCAGCATTTT. Full variable domain (missing parts from reference TRBV28 and TRBJ1-5): DVKVTQSSRYLVKRTGEKVFLECVQDMDHENMFWYRQDPGLGLRLIYFSYDVKMKEKGDIPEGYSVSREKKERFSLILESASTNQTSMYLCARGPRPQHFGDGTRLSIL.

The chain couples TRBV4-3 to TRBJ1-6, with TRBD1 as a possible D gene (5 bases). The CDR3 length is 16 residues. The V end lost 1 base, the J end lost 8 bases, and 15 bases lay between the germline ends. Looked up from germline, CDR1 is LGHNA and CDR2 is YSLEER. The CDR3 region has the DNA TGCGCCAGCAGCCAAGGGGCTGGGGGGGTAGATTCACCCCTCCACTTT. Translation: CASSQGAGGVDSPLHF.

This clonotype was seen a handful of times. CDR3 sequence (DNA): TGCGCCAGCAGCCAAGATATGACAGACCAAGCTTTCTTT. It yields the protein CASSQDMTDQAFF. The genes are TRBV4-3 and TRBJ1-1; a possible D gene is TRBD1 (5 bases). This CDR3 comprises 13 residues. From germline, CDR1 is LGHNA and CDR2 YSLEER. Trimming cost V 0 bases and J 9 bases, with 11 bases left between them.

In its sample, this clonotype was seen a few times. V is TRBV4-2 and J is TRBJ2-7, with D uncertain. Trimming shortened V by 0 bases and J by 3 bases, and 6 bases separated the two germline ends. Germline V CDR1 and CDR2: LGHNA, YNFKEQ. The CDR3 sequence is 13 residues long. The CDR3 sequence is CASSQERVYEQYF. As DNA, the CDR3 is TGTGCCAGCAGCCAAGAGCGAGTCTACGAGCAGTACTTC.

This clonotype was recorded once. The rearrangement joins TRBV4-3 to TRBJ2-4; TRBD2 might be the D (6 bases). Matching the DNA end better, TRBJ2-7 makes the J call doubtful. The CDR3 contains 16 residues. CDR1 and CDR2 from the germline V gene are LGHNA and YSLEER. CDR3 DNA sequence: TGCGCCAGCAGCCAAGATCGGGGTAGCGGAGACTACGAGCAGTACTTC. Residues: CASSQDRGSGDYEQYF.

This clonotype was counted between two and nine times. CDR3 sequence reads: CASIAGLPPEQFF. CDR3 nucleotide sequence: TGTGCCAGCATAGCGGGACTTCCACCTGAGCAGTTCTTC. The chain couples TRBV6-1 to TRBJ2-1; 8 positions agree with TRBD2. Germline V gene lookup returns CDR1 MNHNS and CDR2 SASEGT. This CDR3 contains 13 residues. J was trimmed by 9 bases and V by 7 bases; bases with no gene match: 8.

Comment on this clonotype: This may be a read error, as it is one base from a much larger clone. CDR3 sequence reads: CASSTNRGRDYEQFF. CDR3 nucleotides: TGCGCCAGCAGCACAAATCGGGGGCGCGACTACGAGCAGTTCTTC. The rearrangement joins TRBV4-3 to TRBJ2-1; D possibly uses TRBD1 or TRBD2 (6 bases each). The length of the CDR3 is 15 residues. The V and J ends lost 5 bases and 10 bases respectively, with 21 bases between them. Germline V gene sequence: CDR1 LGHNA, CDR2 YSLEER.